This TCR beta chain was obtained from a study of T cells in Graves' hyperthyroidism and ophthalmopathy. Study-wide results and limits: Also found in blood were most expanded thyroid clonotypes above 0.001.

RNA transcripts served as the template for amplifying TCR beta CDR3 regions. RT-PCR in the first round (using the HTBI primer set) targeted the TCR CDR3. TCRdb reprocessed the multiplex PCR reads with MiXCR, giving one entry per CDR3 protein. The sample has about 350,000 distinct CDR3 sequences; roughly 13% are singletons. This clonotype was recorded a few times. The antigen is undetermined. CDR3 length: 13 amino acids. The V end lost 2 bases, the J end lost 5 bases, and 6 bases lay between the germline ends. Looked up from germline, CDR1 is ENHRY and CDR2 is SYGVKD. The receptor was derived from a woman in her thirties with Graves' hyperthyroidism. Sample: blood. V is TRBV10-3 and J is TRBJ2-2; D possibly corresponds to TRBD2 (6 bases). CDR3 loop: CAISEAGTGELFF. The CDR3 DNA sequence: TGTGCCATCAGTGAGGCGGGGACCGGGGAGCTGTTTTTT.